The 11 T cell receptor beta chains in this list originate from one sample, sequenced in a study of vaccination and CD4 T cells after COVID-19. Sequencing of DNA taken from cultured CD4+ T cells relied on the Oncomine TCR Beta short-read assay. TCRdb used MiXCR to reprocess the PCR reads, holding one entry per CDR3 protein. Among over 15,000 distinct CDR3 sequences listed, 40% to 60% were seen once. Antigens for these TCRs are unknown. Treatment: approximately nine-day PBMC culture with coronavirus spike peptide pools or control peptides (ViraFEST assay). The sample was CD4+ T cells from blood, cultured in vitro, taken before SARS-CoV-2 vaccination. The receptors come from a human donor who had recovered from COVID-19.

The chain is built from TRBV29-1 and TRBJ2-5, with D hard to call. This CDR3 comprises 10 residues. The ends were cut back, 7 bases at V and 4 bases at J, with 7 bases in the middle. CDR1 and CDR2 (germline): SQVTM, ANQGSEA. CDR3 region: CSAKRETQYF. The DNA of the CDR3 is TGCAGCGCTAAGAGAGAGACCCAGTACTTC.

There are a few counts of this clonotype. The V gene is TRBV20-1, the J gene TRBJ2-3, with 10 bases aligning to TRBD2. The CDR3 is 14 residues long. CDR1 is DFQATT and CDR2 is SNEGSKA in the germline V gene (reference sequence). V dropped 6 bases and J dropped 5; count of bases not matched to a gene: 8. The CDR3 here is CSARLAGAIDTQYF. The DNA of the CDR3 is TGCAGTGCGAGGCTAGCGGGAGCGATAGATACGCAGTATTTT.

The V gene is TRBV20-1, the J gene TRBJ2-5; D tentatively fits TRBD1 or TRBD2 (5 bases each). The germline CDR1 and CDR2 sequences are DFQATT and SNEGSKA (reference sequence). The CDR3 loop spans 14 amino acids. Trimming removed 4 bases at V and 5 bases at J, with 17 bases between. The CDR3 DNA reads as TGCAGTGCTACGGGACCCTTGGAGTGGGAGACCCAGTACTTC. This sequence encodes CSATGPLEWETQYF.

This chain joins TRBV7-6 and TRBJ1-1; tentative D call: TRBD1 (5 bases). Germline assignment: CDR1 SGHVS and CDR2 FNYEAQ. The CDR3 extends over 13 amino acids. Trimming took 4 bases from V and 1 from J, leaving 7 bases between them. This CDR3 reads CASSSGPNTEAFF. The CDR3 region has the DNA TGTGCCAGCAGCTCGGGACCGAACACTGAAGCTTTCTTT.

The rearrangement links TRBV6-1 to TRBJ2-2; no firm D call. Germline V CDR1 and CDR2: MNHNS, SASEGT. V lost 5 bases and J lost 0, with 7 bases in between. This CDR3 is 14 amino acids long. The CDR3 nucleotides are TGTGCCAGCAGTAGGCAAGCGAACACCGGGGAGCTGTTTTTT. It translates to CASSRQANTGELFF.

The chain joins TRBV11-1 to TRBJ2-7, with D maybe TRBD2 (6 bases). Germline loops: CDR1 SGHAT, CDR2 FQDESV (reference sequence). This CDR3 comprises 14 residues. The V end lost 2 bases, the J end lost 0 bases, and 8 bases lay between the germline ends. CDR3 in DNA: TGTGCCAGCAGCTTAAGGACTAACTCCTACGAGCAGTACTTC. Encoded protein: CASSLRTNSYEQYF.

This clonotype came up once. V usage is TRBV10-3 and J usage is TRBJ2-5; D possibly corresponds to TRBD2 (6 bases). The CDR3 is 14 amino acids. Trimming pared 7 bases from V and 2 bases from J, leaving 14 bases between. Germline V gene sequence: CDR1 ENHRY, CDR2 SYGVKD. CDR3 amino acids: CAIMGGSGQETQYF. The CDR3 DNA is TGTGCCATCATGGGGGGAAGCGGTCAAGAGACCCAGTACTTC.

In its sample, this clonotype was seen once. The rearrangement uses TRBV3-1 and TRBJ1-6; D is undetermined. CDR1 and CDR2 from the germline V gene are LGHDT and YNNKEL (reference sequence). The V and J ends lost 3 bases and 9 bases respectively, with 9 bases between them. There are 13 residues in the CDR3. The CDR3 spells CASSQGPGSPLHF. The CDR3 nucleotides are TGTGCCAGCAGCCAGGGCCCCGGTTCACCCCTCCACTTT. Supplemented by reference TRBV3-1 and TRBJ1-6, the full variable domain reads DTAVSQTPKYLVTQMGNDKSIKCEQNLGHDTMYWYKQDSKKFLKIMFSYNNKELIINETVPNRFSPKSPDKAHLNLHINSLELGDSAVYFCASSQGPGSPLHFGNGTRLTVT.

V is TRBV20-1 and J is TRBJ2-1; D may match TRBD1 or TRBD2 (5 bases each). Germline values: CDR1 DFQATT, CDR2 SNEGSKA (reference sequence). V lost 2 bases and J 12 bases, leaving 11 bases between the germline ends. CDR3 length: 11 amino acids. In DNA form, the CDR3 reads TGCAGTGCTAGAAGGCCTGGGGGGCAGTTCTTC. It specifies CSARRPGGQFF.

The rearrangement uses TRBV28 and TRBJ1-6; weak D call: TRBD1 (5 bases). The length of the CDR3 is 16 residues. Germline loops: CDR1 MDHEN, CDR2 SYDVKM. V was trimmed by 7 bases and J by 3 bases, leaving 16 bases between them. The CDR3 reads CASNPQGEGYNSPLHF. DNA of the CDR3: TGTGCCAGCAACCCTCAGGGAGAAGGCTATAATTCACCCCTCCACTTT. Full variable domain (outside the CDR3, taken from reference TRBV28 and TRBJ1-6): DVKVTQSSRYLVKRTGEKVFLECVQDMDHENMFWYRQDPGLGLRLIYFSYDVKMKEKGDIPEGYSVSREKKERFSLILESASTNQTSMYLCASNPQGEGYNSPLHFGNGTRLTVT.

This clonotype was detected a few times. The chain has TRBV28 and TRBJ2-7; a weak D match, TRBD1 (6 bases). The CDR3 runs to 15 residues. V was shortened by 3 bases and J by 5 bases, with 17 bases between the two germline ends. Germline V gene data show CDR1 as MDHEN and CDR2 as SYDVKM. Here the CDR3 reads CASSFLRTVVDEQYF. The DNA of the CDR3 is TGTGCCAGCAGTTTCCTCCGGACAGTCGTGGACGAGCAGTACTTC.